The next 32 T cell receptor beta chains were all read from a single sample in a study. TCRdb re-called the 5' RACE reads through MiXCR, storing one row per CDR3 protein. The sample contains about 43,000 distinct CDR3 sequences, about a fifth of which appear only once. Treg sorting used a CD4+CD25+CD127-/low gate. Material for sequencing was Tregs sorted from a lymph node. Receptors were obtained from a female donor with breast cancer.

This clonotype came up a few times. The chain employs TRBV15 and TRBJ2-3; D might be TRBD1 (5 bases). V was pared by 1 base and J by 0 bases, with 20 bases between. Germline V gives CDR1 LNHNV, CDR2 YYDKDF (reference sequence). The CDR3 is made up of 19 amino acids. The CDR3 reads CATSRVIRILDSSTDTQYF. The CDR3 nucleotides read TGTGCCACCAGCAGAGTAATCCGAATACTCGACAGTAGCACAGATACGCAGTATTTT. Supplemented by reference TRBV15 and TRBJ2-3, the full variable domain reads DAMVIQNPRYQVTQFGKPVTLSCSQTLNHNVMYWYQQKSSQAPKLLFHYYDKDFNNEADTPDNFQSRRPNTSFCFLDIRSPGLGDTAMYLCATSRVIRILDSSTDTQYFGPGTRLTVL.

Turning to this clonotype: A much bigger clone sits one base away, suggesting this may be a read error. The chain couples TRBV6-1 to TRBJ2-1; 9 bases agree with TRBD1. This CDR3 contains 14 residues. Germline CDR1 is MNHNS and CDR2 is SASEGT. The CDR3 spells CAGAGGTGYNEQSF. The CDR3 region has the DNA TGTGCCGGCGCCGGGGGGACAGGGTACAATGAGCAGTCCTTC.

The chain employs TRBV24-1 and TRBJ2-1; D may be TRBD1 (5 bases). CDR1 is KGHDR and CDR2 is SFDVKD in the germline V gene. The CDR3 totals 17 residues. V lost 6 bases and J 5 bases, leaving 22 bases between the germline ends. The chain's CDR3 is CATSTRRGSALHNEQFF. The CDR3 DNA reads as TGTGCCACCAGTACTCGTAGGGGCAGTGCCCTCCACAATGAGCAGTTCTTC.

This clonotype was observed at least ten times. The gene calls are TRBV4-1 and TRBJ2-7; D is uncertain. CDR3 length: 14 residues. Trimming left V 0 bases short and J 9 bases short, with 15 bases between. The germline V gene has CDR1 MGHRA and CDR2 YSYEKL. CDR3: CASSQDPADRGQYF. The CDR3 nucleotides are TGCGCCAGCAGCCAAGATCCGGCAGATCGTGGGCAGTACTTC.

There are many counts of this clonotype. The chain is built from TRBV9 and TRBJ2-2; D unclear. V lost 3 bases, J lost 6 bases, and 9 bases lay in between. The CDR3 extends over 13 amino acids. Per the germline V gene, CDR1 is SGDLS and CDR2 is YYNGEE. CDR3 residues: CASSAVFSGELFF. CDR3 DNA sequence: TGTGCCAGCAGCGCAGTCTTCTCCGGGGAGCTGTTTTTT. The whole variable domain, remainder taken from reference TRBV9 and TRBJ2-2, is DSGVTQTPKHLITATGQRVTLRCSPRSGDLSVYWYQQSLDQGLQFLIQYYNGEERAKGNILERFSAQQFPDLHSELNLSSLELGDSALYFCASSAVFSGELFFGEGSRLTVL.

On this clonotype: One end of the junction fails to match germline, which may point to a read error. The chain uses TRBV20-1 and TRBJ2-1, with D uncertain. Germline V CDR1 and CDR2: DFQATT, SNEGSKA (reference sequence). The CDR3 is 16 amino acids. The CDR3: CSARDPGSSGYNEQFF. CDR3 nucleotide sequence: TGCAGTGCTAGAGATCCGGGCAGTTCCGGCTACAACGAGCAGTTCTTC.

This clonotype was picked up many times. The chain carries TRBV5-1 and TRBJ1-1, with a possible D match to TRBD1 (6 bases). In germline, CDR1 is SGHRS, CDR2 YFSETQ. V was clipped by 2 bases and J by 1 base, with 15 bases between them. The CDR3 extends over 16 amino acids. DNA for the CDR3: TGCGCCAGCAGCTTCTTCGGGGGGGCTAAGAACACTGAAGCTTTCTTT. Protein product: CASSFFGGAKNTEAFF. The full variable domain, in which reference TRBV5-1 and TRBJ1-1 provide the parts outside the CDR3, is KAGVTQTPRYLIKTRGQQVTLSCSPISGHRSVSWYQQTPGQGLQFLFEYFSETQRNKGNFPGRFSGRQFSNSRSEMNVSTLELGDSALYLCASSFFGGAKNTEAFFGQGTRLTVV.

On this clonotype itself: Being one base from a much bigger clone, this may be a read error. This chain connects TRBV9 to TRBJ1-2, with 7 positions matching TRBD1. CDR1 is SGDLS, CDR2 YYNGEE, per germline. The junction had 11 bases not matched to a gene; V was cut back by 3 bases and J by 3 bases. This CDR3 spans 16 amino acids. The DNA for the CDR3 is TGTGCCAGCAGCGCGAGCGGCTGGGACAGTGACTATGGCTACACCTTC. Its protein is CASSASGWDSDYGYTF. Together with reference TRBV9 and TRBJ1-2, the CDR3 gives the full variable domain: DSGVTQTPKHLITATGQRVTLRCSPRSGDLSVYWYQQSLDQGLQFLIQYYNGEERAKGNILERFSAQQFPDLHSELNLSSLELGDSALYFCASSASGWDSDYGYTFGSGTRLTVV.

This clonotype showed up just a few times. The chain links TRBV7-2 to TRBJ1-2; 8 bases align to TRBD1. Losses at the gene ends were 5 bases for V and 4 bases for J; bases not matched to a gene: 6. The CDR3 sequence is 14 residues long. Germline lookup yields CDR1 SGHTA and CDR2 FQGNSA. CDR3 DNA: TGTGCCAGCAGCCCCGGGACAGGCTCCTATGGCTACACCTTC. Translation: CASSPGTGSYGYTF.

This clonotype was counted a few times. The chain is built from TRBV9 and TRBJ2-1, with D maybe TRBD2 (6 bases). The V end was cut by 1 base, the J end by 3 bases, with 11 bases between. Germline V gives CDR1 SGDLS, CDR2 YYNGEE. This CDR3 region has 15 residues. The CDR3 bases are TGTGCCAGCAGCGTATCGGGAGACCACTACAATGAGCAGTTCTTC. It translates to CASSVSGDHYNEQFF.

This clonotype has a count of ten or more. The chain couples TRBV30 to TRBJ1-1, with 7 bases aligning to TRBD1. Germline assignment: CDR1 GTSNPN and CDR2 SVGIG (reference sequence). V lost 3 bases and J lost 5; bases outside the gene matches: 6. The CDR3 totals 13 residues. This CDR3 is CAWSDQGGTEAFF. Here the CDR3 DNA reads TGTGCCTGGAGCGATCAGGGGGGTACTGAAGCTTTCTTT.

The rearrangement uses TRBV3-1 and TRBJ2-7, with D hard to call. Germline loops: CDR1 LGHDT, CDR2 YNNKEL (reference sequence). V lost 1 base and J lost 3, with 13 bases in between. The CDR3 covers 15 residues. This CDR3 is CASSQGLSQNYEQYF. CDR3 nucleotide sequence: TGTGCCAGCAGCCAAGGTCTTAGTCAGAACTACGAGCAGTACTTC.

The gene calls are TRBV4-1 and TRBJ1-1; D gene uncertain. With 4 bases removed from V and 5 bases from J, the gap between germline ends came to 17 bases. The CDR3 totals 15 residues. The germline V gene has CDR1 MGHRA and CDR2 YSYEKL. The CDR3 bases are TGCGCCAGCAGCCGAGACGGCCGGGGAGGGACTGAAGCTTTCTTT. Protein product: CASSRDGRGGTEAFF.

As concerns this clonotype: No DNA is shown, since the ends of the CDR3 on it are uncertain; the CDR3 is the one TCRdb lists. V is TRBV7-9 and J is TRBJ1-2; the table's D gene call, TRBD1, was not cross checked with the DNA. Germline assignment: CDR1 SEHNR and CDR2 FQNEAQ (reference sequence). The CDR3 numbers 15 amino acids, ends counted. The chain's CDR3 is CAGSDRDRSLYGCTF.

This clonotype was seen only a few times. The rearrangement uses TRBV9 and TRBJ2-1; TRBD1 matches 9 bases. After removal of 2 bases from V and 3 bases from J, the junction contained 9 bases not matched to a gene. The germline gives CDR1 SGDLS, CDR2 YYNGEE. CDR3 length equals 17 residues. CDR3 residues: CASSVRSGTGFYNEQFF. DNA for the CDR3: TGTGCCAGCAGCGTCCGATCGGGGACAGGGTTCTACAATGAGCAGTTCTTC.

The chain combines TRBV7-9 with TRBJ1-5; tentative D call: TRBD1 (5 bases). CDR1 and CDR2 (germline): SEHNR, FQNEAQ (reference sequence). The CDR3 is 14 amino acids. The V and J ends lost 4 bases and 4 bases respectively, with 11 bases between them. Here the CDR3 DNA reads TGTGCCAGCAGCTCACAAACAGGAAATCAGCCCCAGCATTTT. It encodes CASSSQTGNQPQHF. Together with reference TRBV7-9 and TRBJ1-5, the CDR3 gives the full variable domain: DTGVSQNPRHKITKRGQNVTFRCDPISEHNRLYWYRQTLGQGPEFLTYFQNEAQLEKSRLLSDRFSAERPKGSFSTLEIQRTEQGDSAMYLCASSSQTGNQPQHFGDGTRLSIL.

The V call is TRBV20-1, the J call TRBJ2-1, with 9 bases aligning to TRBD2. CDR1 is DFQATT, CDR2 SNEGSKA, per germline (reference sequence). J was trimmed by 1 base and V by 5 bases; bases with no gene match: 6. This CDR3 region has 15 residues. The CDR3, as DNA: TGCAGTGCTTTCCGCCTAGCGGGGTCCTACAATGAGCAGTTCTTC. It specifies CSAFRLAGSYNEQFF.

This clonotype has a count of ten or more. The chain has TRBV20-1 and TRBJ2-5, with D possibly matching TRBD2 (5 bases). The CDR3 extends over 15 amino acids. Germline lookup yields CDR1 DFQATT and CDR2 SNEGSKA (reference sequence). Trimming took off 6 bases at V and 5 bases at J, with 22 bases between the two ends. In DNA form, the CDR3 reads TGCAGTGCGCCCCGCTCGAGAGGGTACGGGGAGACCCAGTACTTC. Protein: CSAPRSRGYGETQYF.

On this clonotype: The CDR3 ends on some other residue instead of the conserved phenylalanine or tryptophan, so this is likely a read error. The chain combines TRBV4-1 with TRBJ2-1; TRBD2 is a possible D gene (6 bases). The CDR3 spans 16 residues. Per the germline V gene, CDR1 is MGHRA and CDR2 is YSYEKL. This CDR3 reads CANSQDQPGVGNEQFL. CDR3 DNA sequence: TGCGCCAACAGCCAAGATCAGCCGGGAGTAGGTAATGAGCAGTTCTTA.

This sequence joins TRBV4-1 and TRBJ2-7; 9 bases align to TRBD1. This CDR3 has 15 residues. Germline V gene data show CDR1 as MGHRA and CDR2 as YSYEKL. Trimming took 4 bases from V and 0 from J; bases not matched to a gene: 4. The CDR3 is CASSRDRGSSYEQYF. DNA of the CDR3: TGCGCCAGCAGCCGCGACAGGGGGAGCTCCTACGAGCAGTACTTC.

The chain links TRBV5-1 to TRBJ2-6; D might be TRBD1 (6 bases). The CDR3 length is 17 residues. V shed 0 bases and J shed 3 bases, with 13 bases lying between them. The V gene's germline CDR1 is SGHRS and CDR2 YFSETQ. This CDR3 reads CASSLEGRGHGANVLTF. The CDR3 DNA is TGCGCCAGCAGCTTGGAGGGCAGGGGTCATGGGGCCAACGTCCTGACTTTC. Drawing the rest from reference TRBV5-1 and TRBJ2-6, the complete variable domain is KAGVTQTPRYLIKTRGQQVTLSCSPISGHRSVSWYQQTPGQGLQFLFEYFSETQRNKGNFPGRFSGRQFSNSRSEMNVSTLELGDSALYLCASSLEGRGHGANVLTFGAGSRLTVL.

This clonotype was seen a handful of times. J is TRBJ2-7 and V is TRBV20-1; 14 positions match TRBD2. In germline, CDR1 is DFQATT, CDR2 SNEGSKA (reference sequence). V gave up 1 base and J gave up 6 bases; unmatched junction bases: 8. This CDR3 contains 16 residues. CDR3 coding DNA: TGCAGTGCTAGAGTCCCGGGACTAGCGGGAGAGGCCGAGCAGTACTTC. Amino acid sequence: CSARVPGLAGEAEQYF.

V and J are TRBV7-2 and TRBJ2-2; D possibly corresponds to TRBD1 (5 bases). Germline loops: CDR1 SGHTA, CDR2 FQGNSA. Trimming took off 1 base at V and 0 bases at J, with 9 bases between the two ends. CDR3 length equals 16 residues. CDR3 DNA: TGTGCCAGCAGCTTAGGGGGCCAGGCGAACACCGGGGAGCTGTTTTTT. Amino acids: CASSLGGQANTGELFF.

In this sample, this clonotype turned up a few times. CDR3 loop: CASSVVSLAKDEQFF. The CDR3 nucleotides read TGTGCCAGCAGCGTAGTGAGTCTAGCGAAGGATGAGCAGTTCTTC. This rearrangement joins TRBV9 to TRBJ2-1, with a weak D call TRBD2 (6 bases). Germline lookup yields CDR1 SGDLS and CDR2 YYNGEE. This CDR3 spans 15 amino acids. Trimming took off 0 bases at V and 8 bases at J, with 15 bases between the two ends.

This clonotype was detected a few times. The V and J genes are TRBV6-1 and TRBJ2-5; D gene unclear. The CDR3 length is 14 residues. Looked up from germline, CDR1 is MNHNS and CDR2 is SASEGT. The germline V and J ends were trimmed by 3 bases and 1 base, with 9 bases remaining between them. CDR3 sequence (DNA): TGTGCCAGCAGTGAGGGCGCGATCCAAGAGACCCAGTACTTC. Translating it yields CASSEGAIQETQYF.

The chain couples TRBV3-1 to TRBJ2-1, with D possibly TRBD2 on 5 matching bases. The CDR3 has 18 residues. Germline assignment: CDR1 LGHDT and CDR2 YNNKEL (reference sequence). V lost 3 bases and J lost 0, with 18 bases in between. Here the CDR3 DNA reads TGTGCCAGCAGCCAGGGTTCAGCTAGCAGAAGCTCCTACAATGAGCAGTTCTTC. It encodes CASSQGSASRSSYNEQFF.

To note about this clonotype: A clone one base away is much larger, so this may be a read error. CDR3 protein: CATDSQMDLRHF. The CDR3 DNA sequence: TGTGCCACCGATTCACAGATGGACCTTCGGCATTTT. The V call is TRBV15, the J call TRBJ1-5; D call uncertain. Trimming stripped 8 bases from V and 15 bases from J, with 20 bases between. In germline, CDR1 is LNHNV, CDR2 YYDKDF (reference sequence). The CDR3 sequence is 12 residues long.

At least ten counts were recorded for this clonotype. The genes are TRBV6-1 and TRBJ2-3; 11 bases are a match to TRBD2. V dropped 2 bases and J dropped 6; count of bases not matched to a gene: 4. Germline CDR1 and CDR2: MNHNS and SASEGT. CDR3 length: 15 residues. CDR3: CASSESLAGADTQYF. The CDR3 nucleotides read TGTGCCAGCAGTGAATCACTAGCGGGAGCGGATACGCAGTATTTT.

This clonotype occurred many times. The chain links TRBV6-1 to TRBJ1-6; D perhaps matches TRBD1 (5 bases). Looked up from germline, CDR1 is MNHNS and CDR2 is SASEGT. CDR3 length equals 15 residues. V lost 2 bases, J lost 7 bases, and 12 bases lay in between. DNA for the CDR3: TGTGCCAGCAGTGAATATGCAGGGATGAATTCACCCCTCCACTTT. Translated, it gives CASSEYAGMNSPLHF.

The chain has TRBV7-2 and TRBJ1-1; TRBD1 agrees at 7 bases. This CDR3 is built from 20 residues. V lost 3 bases, J lost 1 base, and 20 bases stayed unmatched. Germline V gene sequence: CDR1 SGHTA, CDR2 FQGNSA. The CDR3 here is CASSFGYTVTGWKRNTEAFF. CDR3 DNA sequence: TGTGCCAGCAGCTTTGGGTATACCGTGACAGGGTGGAAGCGGAACACTGAAGCTTTCTTT. The full variable domain, rest sourced from reference TRBV7-2 and TRBJ1-1, is GAGVSQSPSNKVTEKGKDVELRCDPISGHTALYWYRQSLGQGLEFLIYFQGNSAPDKSGLPSDRFSAERTGGSVSTLTIQRTQQEDSAVYLCASSFGYTVTGWKRNTEAFFGQGTRLTVV.

The rearrangement links TRBV12-3 or TRBV12-4 to TRBJ1-2; 9 positions match TRBD1. V gave up 5 bases and J gave up 7 bases; unmatched junction bases: 8. The length of the CDR3 is 14 residues. The CDR3 DNA reads TGTGCCAGCAGTACCGGGACAGGGTGGACTGGCTACACCTTC. Translation: CASSTGTGWTGYTF.

At least ten counts were recorded for this clonotype. The rearrangement links TRBV9 to TRBJ2-4, with unresolved D. Germline loops: CDR1 SGDLS, CDR2 YYNGEE. The CDR3 is 14 amino acids. V lost 5 bases and J lost 3, with 12 bases in between. The CDR3 region is CASSWGSGKNIQYF. In nucleotides, the CDR3 is TGTGCCAGCAGTTGGGGTTCCGGCAAAAACATTCAGTACTTC.